The entry that follows covers one T cell receptor beta chain sequence. This specimen belongs to a study of blood T cell repertoires in COVID-19. Study-wide background: PBMCs, B-cell-depleted T cells, or T cells were the source of the cDNA or gDNA that made up the material.

Original analysis: Amplified reference gene primers provided the basis for estimating nucleated cell counts. Measured with immunoSEQ multiplex PCR; TCRdb has only the in-frame clones, and not every one. V and J calls and clone size are copied from that table; D and trimming were computed from the DNA. Of 35,000 to 45,000 clones in the sample, roughly 84% were seen once. The CDR3 sequence is 14 residues long. V dropped 1 base and J dropped 2 bases, with 8 bases sitting between them. CDR1 is SGHVS, CDR2 FQNEAQ, per germline. The material sequenced was peripheral blood. This sequence joins TRBV7-8 and TRBJ1-2; tentative D call: TRBD1 (5 bases). This clonotype was obtained from a human donor in a cohort sampled during active COVID-19. The CDR3 reads CASSLVSGNYGYTF. CDR3 coding DNA: TGTGCCAGCAGCTTAGTCTCAGGGAACTATGGCTACACCTTC.